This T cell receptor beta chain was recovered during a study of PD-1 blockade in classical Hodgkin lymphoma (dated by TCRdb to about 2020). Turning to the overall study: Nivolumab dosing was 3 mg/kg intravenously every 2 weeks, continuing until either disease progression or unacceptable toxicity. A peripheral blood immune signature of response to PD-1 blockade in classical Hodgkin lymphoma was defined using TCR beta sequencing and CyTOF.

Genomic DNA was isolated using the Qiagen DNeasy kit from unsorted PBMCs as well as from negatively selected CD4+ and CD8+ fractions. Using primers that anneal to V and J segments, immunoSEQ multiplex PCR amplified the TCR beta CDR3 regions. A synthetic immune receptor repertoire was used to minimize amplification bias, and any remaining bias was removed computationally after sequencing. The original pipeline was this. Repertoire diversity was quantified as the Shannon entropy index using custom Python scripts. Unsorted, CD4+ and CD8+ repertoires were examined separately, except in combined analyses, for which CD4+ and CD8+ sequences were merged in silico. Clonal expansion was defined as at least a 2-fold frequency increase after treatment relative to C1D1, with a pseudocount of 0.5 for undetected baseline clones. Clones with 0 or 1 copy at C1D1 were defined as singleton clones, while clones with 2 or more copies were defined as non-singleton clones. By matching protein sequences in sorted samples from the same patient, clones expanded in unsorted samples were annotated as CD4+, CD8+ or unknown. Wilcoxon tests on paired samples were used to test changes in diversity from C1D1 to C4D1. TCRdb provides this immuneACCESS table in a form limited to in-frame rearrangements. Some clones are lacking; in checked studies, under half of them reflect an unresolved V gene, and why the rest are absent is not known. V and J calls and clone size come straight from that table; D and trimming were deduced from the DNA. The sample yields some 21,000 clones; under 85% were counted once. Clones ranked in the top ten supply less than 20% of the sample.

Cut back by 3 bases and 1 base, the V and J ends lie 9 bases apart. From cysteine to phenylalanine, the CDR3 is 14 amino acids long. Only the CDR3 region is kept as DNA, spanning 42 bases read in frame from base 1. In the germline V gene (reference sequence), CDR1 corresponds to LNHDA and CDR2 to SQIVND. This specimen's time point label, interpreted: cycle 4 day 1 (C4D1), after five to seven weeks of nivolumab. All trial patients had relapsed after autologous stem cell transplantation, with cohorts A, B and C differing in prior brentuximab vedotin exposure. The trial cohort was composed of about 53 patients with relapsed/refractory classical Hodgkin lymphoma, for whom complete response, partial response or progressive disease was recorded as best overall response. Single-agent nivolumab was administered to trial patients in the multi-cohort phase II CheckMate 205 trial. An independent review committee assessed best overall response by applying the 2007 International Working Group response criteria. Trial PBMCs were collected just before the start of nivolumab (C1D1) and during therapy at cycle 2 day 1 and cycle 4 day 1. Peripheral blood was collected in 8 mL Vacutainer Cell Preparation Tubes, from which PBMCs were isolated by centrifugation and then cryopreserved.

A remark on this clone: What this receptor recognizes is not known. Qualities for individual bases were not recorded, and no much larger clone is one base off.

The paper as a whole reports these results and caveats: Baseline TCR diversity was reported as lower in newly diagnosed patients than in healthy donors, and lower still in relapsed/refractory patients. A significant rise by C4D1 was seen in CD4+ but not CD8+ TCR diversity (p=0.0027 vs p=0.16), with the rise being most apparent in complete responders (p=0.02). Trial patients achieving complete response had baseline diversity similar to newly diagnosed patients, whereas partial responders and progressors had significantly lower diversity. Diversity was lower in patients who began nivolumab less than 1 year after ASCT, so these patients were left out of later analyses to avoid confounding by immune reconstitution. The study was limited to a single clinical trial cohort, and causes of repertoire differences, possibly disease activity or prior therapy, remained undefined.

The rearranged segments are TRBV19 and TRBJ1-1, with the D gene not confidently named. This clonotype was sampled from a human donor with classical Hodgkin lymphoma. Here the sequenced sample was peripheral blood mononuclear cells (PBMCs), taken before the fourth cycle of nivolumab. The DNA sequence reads TGTGCCAGTAGTATCGGCCAGCCGAACACTGAAGCTTTCTTT. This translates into CASSIGQPNTEAFF.